The rows below give T cell receptor beta chains drawn from one sample of a study of early T cells in non-severe SARS-CoV-2 infection. A single record per CDR3 protein comes from TCRdb applying MiXCR to the 5' RACE reads. The sample carries about 83,000 distinct CDR3 sequences, about an eighth recorded once. Sequences were obtained from whole blood. The source is an adult who was a healthcare worker with PCR-confirmed SARS-CoV-2 infection or an uninfected control (not recorded which). Each CDR3 is given with its conserved first and last residue. A D gene is named only where the DNA matches it firmly. Clone size, where shown, is once, few, many, or a class for clones that have expanded.

j_gene,len,v_gene,abundance,d_gene,CDR3nt,CDR3aa
TRBJ2-5,13,TRBV7-6,few,TRBD2,TGTGCCAGCAGCACGGGGGGACAAGAGACCCAGTACTTC,CASSTGGQETQYF
TRBJ2-1,11,TRBV28,many,-,TGTGCCAGCGCTTGGACAAGGGAGCAGTTCTTC,CASAWTREQFF
TRBJ1-2,14,TRBV7-9,many,TRBD1,TGTGCCAGCAGCAAGACAGGGGCCGACTATGGCTACACCTTC,CASSKTGADYGYTF
TRBJ2-1,12,TRBV29-1,many,TRBD1,TGCAGCGTGGGACAGGGGGGCTTTGAGCAGTTCTTC,CSVGQGGFEQFF
TRBJ2-7,12,TRBV12-2,few,-,TGTGCAAGTCGCCCCCGCGGCATAGAGCAGTACTTC,CASRPRGIEQYF
TRBJ2-7,15,TRBV6-2/TRBV6-3,-,TRBD2,TGTGCCAGCAGTCCCAGCGGGGGCGGGTCCTACGAGCAGTACTTC,CASSPSGGGSYEQYF
TRBJ2-7,12,TRBV19,many,-,TGTGCCAGCAGGGGTGGCCCCTACGAGCAGTACTTC,CASRGGPYEQYF
TRBJ2-5,15,TRBV30,-,-,TGTGCCTGGAGTGCGGGACTGGCGCGGGCCCAGACCCAGTACTTC,CAWSAGLARAQTQYF
TRBJ1-1,16,TRBV12-5,-,-,TGTGCTAGTGGTTTGAGGCAGGCTTCGTTGAACACTGATGCTTTCTTT,CASGLRQASLNTDAFF
TRBJ1-5,15,TRBV18,-,TRBD1,TGTGCCAGCTCCTCTCAACAGGGGATGGATCAGCCCCAGCATTTT,CASSSQQGMDQPQHF
TRBJ2-1,15,TRBV7-8,many,-,TGTGCCAGCAGCTTAGGGGGGACCCTCTACAATGAGCAGTTCTTC,CASSLGGTLYNEQFF
TRBJ2-5,19,TRBV9,many,TRBD2,TGTGCCAGCAGCCGCGACGGCCTAGCGGGGGGCCGGGGTCAAGAGACCCAGTACTTC,CASSRDGLAGGRGQETQYF
TRBJ1-1,13,TRBV7-3,few,-,TGTGCCAGCAGCCAAGGGCGGGGCACTGAAGCTTTCTTT,CASSQGRGTEAFF
TRBJ2-1,16,TRBV2,-,TRBD2,TGTGCCACCTCCCCAGGGCGGGGGGGACCCTACAATGAGCAGTTCTTC,CATSPGRGGPYNEQFF
TRBJ1-5,15,TRBV18,many,TRBD1,TGTGCCAGCTCACCCTCGACAGGGAACAATCAGCCCCAGCATTTT,CASSPSTGNNQPQHF
TRBJ2-1,14,TRBV5-1,-,-,TGCGCCAGCAGCTCGGGGGGCCAGGTCAATGAGCAGTTCTTC,CASSSGGQVNEQFF
TRBJ1-3,17,TRBV7-9,few,TRBD1,TGTGCCAGCAGCTTTTGGACAGGGGGCGTAGCTGGAAACACCATATATTTT,CASSFWTGGVAGNTIYF
TRBJ2-2,15,TRBV9,-,-,TGTGCCAGCAGCGTAGCGGCAGGAGGCACCGGGGAGCTGTTTTTT,CASSVAAGGTGELFF
TRBJ2-3,15,TRBV6-4,many,TRBD2,TGTGCCAGCAGTATACTAGCGGGGGCCACAGATACGCAGTATTTT,CASSILAGATDTQYF
TRBJ2-3,13,TRBV20-1,many,-,TGCAGTACCCGCGAAGCGGGCACAGATACGCAGTATTTT,CSTREAGTDTQYF
TRBJ1-6,14,TRBV29-1,-,-,TGCAGCGTTCGCTTGGGCTCCCATAATTCACCCCTCCACTTT,CSVRLGSHNSPLHF
TRBJ2-2,17,TRBV20-1,few,-,TGCAGTGCTAGAGATCTCCTAGGGGGGATCAGGACCGGGGAGCTGTTTTTT,CSARDLLGGIRTGELFF
TRBJ2-7,14,TRBV5-1,few,TRBD2,TGCGCCAGCAGCTCTAGCGGACTAACCTACGAGCAGTACTTC,CASSSSGLTYEQYF
TRBJ1-2,13,TRBV19,-,-,TGTGCCAGTAGTTCCAGGGGAATAGATGGCTACACCTTC,CASSSRGIDGYTF
TRBJ2-2,12,TRBV19,many,-,TGTGCCAGTAGTATCTACACCGGGGAGCTGTTTTTT,CASSIYTGELFF
TRBJ2-3,12,TRBV11-2,many,-,TGTGCCAGCAGTGACGTGGGGGATACGCAGTATTTT,CASSDVGDTQYF
TRBJ2-1,16,TRBV20-1,-,TRBD2,TGCAGTGCTACAACTCCGGGACTAGCGGGGAGAAATGAGCAGTTCTTC,CSATTPGLAGRNEQFF
TRBJ2-3,15,TRBV12-3/TRBV12-4,-,-,TGTGCCAGCAGTTTCTCCGCCGGGCGCACAGATACGCAGTATTTT,CASSFSAGRTDTQYF
TRBJ2-3,14,TRBV7-8,many,-,TGTGCCAGCAGCCCTGGTCGGAGAACAGATACGCAGTATTTT,CASSPGRRTDTQYF
TRBJ1-1,12,TRBV12-3/TRBV12-4,many,-,TGTGCCAGCAGTCTAAAGGGGCGGGAAGCTTTCTTT,CASSLKGREAFF
TRBJ1-2,14,TRBV29-1,-,-,TGCAGCGCCGAGAGGGAGGTAGACAACTATGGCTACACCTTC,CSAEREVDNYGYTF
TRBJ2-3,16,TRBV30,once,TRBD2,TGTGCCTGGAGTGTAGGGATAGCGGGGGGGGCAGATACGCAGTATTTT,CAWSVGIAGGADTQYF
TRBJ1-5,12,TRBV10-3,-,-,TGTGCCATCAGTGACAACAATCAGCCCCAGCATTTT,CAISDNNQPQHF
TRBJ2-1,15,TRBV7-9,-,TRBD2,TGTGCCAGCAGCTTAGCGCGGGGGACCCTCAATGAGCAGTTCTTC,CASSLARGTLNEQFF
TRBJ2-7,16,TRBV6-5,many,TRBD1,TGTGCCAGCAGTTACTCCGAATTGACAGGGGCCTACGAGCAGTACTTC,CASSYSELTGAYEQYF
TRBJ2-3,17,TRBV7-9,many,-,TGTGCCAGCAGCTCCCGGGACCAACCCTCGTACACAGATACGCAGTATTTT,CASSSRDQPSYTDTQYF
TRBJ1-1,13,TRBV27,-,-,TGTGCCAGCAGTTTCGGCAGCTGGACTGAAGCTTTCTTT,CASSFGSWTEAFF
TRBJ2-4,14,TRBV7-9,few,TRBD2,TGTGCCAGTAGCGGGGAGGAGTCCAAAAACATTCAGTACTTC,CASSGEESKNIQYF